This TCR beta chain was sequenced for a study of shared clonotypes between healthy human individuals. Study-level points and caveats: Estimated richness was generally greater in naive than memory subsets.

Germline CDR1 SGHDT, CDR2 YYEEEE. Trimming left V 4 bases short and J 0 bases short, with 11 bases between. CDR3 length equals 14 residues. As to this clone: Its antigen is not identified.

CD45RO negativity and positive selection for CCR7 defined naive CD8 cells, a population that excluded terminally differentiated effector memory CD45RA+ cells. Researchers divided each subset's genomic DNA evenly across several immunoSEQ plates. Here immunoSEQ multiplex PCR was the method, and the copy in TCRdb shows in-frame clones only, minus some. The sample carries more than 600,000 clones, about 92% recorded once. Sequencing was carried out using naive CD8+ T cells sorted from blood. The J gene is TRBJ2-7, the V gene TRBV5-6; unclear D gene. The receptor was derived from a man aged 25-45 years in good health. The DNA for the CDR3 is TGTGCCAGCAGCCCGGATACTGCCTCCTACGAGCAGTACTTC. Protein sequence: CASSPDTASYEQYF.